This T cell receptor (beta chain) was captured by sequencing in a study of identical twins. Findings of the study overall: The study based its conclusions on cross-sectional statistical analysis and did not follow the same donors. Abundant cord blood beta clonotypes carried fewer insertions; memory repertoires showed none. Invariant T cells like MAIT and iNKT could partly confound the zero-insertion analyses.

This clonotype was seen ten or more times. Its cognate antigen is unknown. This CDR3 is built from 12 residues. V lost 3 bases and J lost 11, with 11 bases in between. From germline, CDR1 is MDHEN and CDR2 SYDVKM. Unique molecular identifiers were present on the cDNA, and a universal primer site came from template switching. Each CDR3 protein is one row after TCRdb ran MiXCR on the 5' RACE reads. Seen here are around 95,000 distinct CDR3 sequences, 5.9% observed once, and the top ten hold less than 15%. The gene calls are TRBV28 and TRBJ2-1, with D unclear. Sequencing was done on a sample of memory T cells sorted from blood. The receptor's source is a woman aged 45 to 65 in good health. The CDR3 reads CASSLGSSKQFF. CDR3 coding DNA: TGTGCCAGCAGTTTGGGCAGCTCAAAGCAGTTCTTC.